The clone carrying this T cell receptor (beta chain) was recorded a few times. The antigen remains undetermined. CDR1 and CDR2 from the germline V gene are LNHDA and SQIVND (reference sequence). V lost 8 bases and J 2 bases, leaving 16 bases between the germline ends. CDR3 length: 15 residues. The isolated RNA, all of it, was reverse transcribed, so expressed TCRB transcripts were what got sequenced. The protocol was immunoSEQ multiplex PCR, while the TCRdb copy is restricted to in-frame clones and leaves out a portion. The table lists about 330,000 clones, 11% of them singletons. This entry is derived from a study of beta chain features in type 1 diabetes. Findings of the study overall: Naive, central memory and regulatory TCRB repertoires appeared more similar among patients than healthy donors. Patients with Type 1 diabetes showed moderately but significantly shorter TCRB CDR3s in all four CD4+ subsets.

Every donor provided one heparinised blood draw, which averaged roughly 120 mL. CD4+ cells of the naive, central memory, regulatory and stem cell-like memory types were sorted via CD45RO/CCR7/CD25/CD127/CD95/CD27. The source is a woman aged 30 to 39 in good health. Material: naive CD4+ T cells from blood. V gene TRBV19 combines with J gene TRBJ2-1; D may be TRBD2 (5 bases). DNA for the CDR3: TGTGCCAGTGCCGAGGGAGCAGTACCCTACAATGAGCAGTTCTTC. Translating gives CASAEGAVPYNEQFF.